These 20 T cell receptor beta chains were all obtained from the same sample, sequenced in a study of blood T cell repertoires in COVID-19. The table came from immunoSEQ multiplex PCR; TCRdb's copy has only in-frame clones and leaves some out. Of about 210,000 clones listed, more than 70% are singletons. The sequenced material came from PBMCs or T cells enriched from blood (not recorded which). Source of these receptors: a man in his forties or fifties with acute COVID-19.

CDR3 DNA: TGCGCCAGCAGCTTGGAAGGGGATAGCAATCAGCCCCAGCATTTT. Residues: CASSLEGDSNQPQHF. The V and J genes are TRBV5-1 and TRBJ1-5, with D maybe TRBD1 (5 bases). The CDR3 is 15 amino acids. The germline CDR1 and CDR2 sequences are SGHRS and YFSETQ. V lost 0 bases to trimming and J lost 0 bases, with 7 bases between them.

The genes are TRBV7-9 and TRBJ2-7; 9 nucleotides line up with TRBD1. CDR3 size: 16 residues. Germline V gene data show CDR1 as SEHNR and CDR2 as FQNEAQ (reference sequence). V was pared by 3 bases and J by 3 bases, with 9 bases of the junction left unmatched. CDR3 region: CASSFVPGQGIYEQYF. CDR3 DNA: TGTGCCAGCAGCTTTGTTCCCGGACAGGGGATCTACGAGCAGTACTTC.

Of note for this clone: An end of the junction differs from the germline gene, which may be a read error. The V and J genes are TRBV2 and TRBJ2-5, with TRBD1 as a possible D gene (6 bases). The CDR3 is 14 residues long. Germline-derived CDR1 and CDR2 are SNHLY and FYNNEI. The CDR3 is CASSEAGERETQYF. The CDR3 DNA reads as TGTGCCAGCAGCGAAGCAGGGGAACGAGAGACCCAGTACTTC.

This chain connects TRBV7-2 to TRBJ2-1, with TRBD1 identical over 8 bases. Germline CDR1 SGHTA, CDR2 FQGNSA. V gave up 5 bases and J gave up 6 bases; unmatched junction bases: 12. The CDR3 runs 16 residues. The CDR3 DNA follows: TGTGCCAGCAGCCCAGACCGCGGACAGGGTGGCAATGAGCAGTTCTTC. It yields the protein CASSPDRGQGGNEQFF.

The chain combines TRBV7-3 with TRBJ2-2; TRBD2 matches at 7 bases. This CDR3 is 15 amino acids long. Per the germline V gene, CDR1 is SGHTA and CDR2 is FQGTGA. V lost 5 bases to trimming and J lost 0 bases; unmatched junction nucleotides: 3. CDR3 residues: CASSPGTTNTGELFF. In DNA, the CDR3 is TGTGCCAGCAGCCCAGGGACTACGAACACCGGGGAGCTGTTTTTT.

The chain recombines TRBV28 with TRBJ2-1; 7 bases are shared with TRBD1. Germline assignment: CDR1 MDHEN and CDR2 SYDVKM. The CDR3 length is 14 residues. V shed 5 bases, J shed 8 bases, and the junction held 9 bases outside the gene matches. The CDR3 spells CASSGYRGGDEQFF. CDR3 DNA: TGTGCCAGCAGTGGATACAGGGGTGGGGATGAGCAGTTCTTC.

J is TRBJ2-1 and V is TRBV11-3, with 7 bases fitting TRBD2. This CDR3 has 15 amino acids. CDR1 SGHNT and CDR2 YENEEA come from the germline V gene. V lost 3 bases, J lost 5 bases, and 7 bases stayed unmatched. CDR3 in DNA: TGTGCCAGCAGCTTCCGCGGGAGCAAGGACAATGAGCAGTTCTTC. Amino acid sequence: CASSFRGSKDNEQFF.

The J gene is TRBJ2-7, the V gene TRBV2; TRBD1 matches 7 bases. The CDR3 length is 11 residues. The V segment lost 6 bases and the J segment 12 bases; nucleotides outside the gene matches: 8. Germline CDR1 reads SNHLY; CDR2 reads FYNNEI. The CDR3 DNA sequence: TGTGCCAGCAGGTCCACAGGGGTAGCGTACTTC. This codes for CASRSTGVAYF.

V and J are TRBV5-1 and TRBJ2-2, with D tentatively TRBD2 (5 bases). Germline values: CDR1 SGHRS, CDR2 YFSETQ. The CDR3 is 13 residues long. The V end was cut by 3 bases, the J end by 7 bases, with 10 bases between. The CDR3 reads CASSSDGDGELFF. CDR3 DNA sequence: TGCGCCAGCAGCTCAGACGGGGACGGGGAGCTGTTTTTT. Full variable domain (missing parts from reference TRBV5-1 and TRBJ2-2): KAGVTQTPRYLIKTRGQQVTLSCSPISGHRSVSWYQQTPGQGLQFLFEYFSETQRNKGNFPGRFSGRQFSNSRSEMNVSTLELGDSALYLCASSSDGDGELFFGEGSRLTVL.

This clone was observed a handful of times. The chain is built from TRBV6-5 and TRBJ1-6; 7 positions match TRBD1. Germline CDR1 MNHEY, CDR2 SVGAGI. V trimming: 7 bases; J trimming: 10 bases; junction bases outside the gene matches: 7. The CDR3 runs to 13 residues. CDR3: CASKLDRDSPLHF. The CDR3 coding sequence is TGTGCCAGCAAACTCGACAGGGACTCACCCCTCCACTTT.

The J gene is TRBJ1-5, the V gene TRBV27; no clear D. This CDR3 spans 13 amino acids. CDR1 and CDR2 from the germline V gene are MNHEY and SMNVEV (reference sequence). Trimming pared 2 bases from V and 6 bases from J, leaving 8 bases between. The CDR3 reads CASSLIISQPQHF. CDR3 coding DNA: TGTGCCAGCAGTTTAATTATATCTCAGCCCCAGCATTTT.

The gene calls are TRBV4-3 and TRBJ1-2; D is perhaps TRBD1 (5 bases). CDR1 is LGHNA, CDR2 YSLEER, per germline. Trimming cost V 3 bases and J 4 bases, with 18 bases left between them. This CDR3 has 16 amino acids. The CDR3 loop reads CASSQREGTSSYGYTF. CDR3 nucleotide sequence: TGCGCCAGCAGCCAGAGGGAGGGGACCTCATCCTATGGCTACACCTTC.

The CDR3 DNA reads as TGTGCCAGCAGCCCCGAAGATCGCGGGAGGGCCGGAGACGAGCAGTACTTC. This codes for CASSPEDRGRAGDEQYF. The chain employs TRBV9 and TRBJ2-7; 9 positions agree with TRBD2. J was trimmed by 5 bases and V by 4 bases; bases with no gene match: 16. Germline V CDR1 and CDR2: SGDLS, YYNGEE. This CDR3 is built from 17 residues.

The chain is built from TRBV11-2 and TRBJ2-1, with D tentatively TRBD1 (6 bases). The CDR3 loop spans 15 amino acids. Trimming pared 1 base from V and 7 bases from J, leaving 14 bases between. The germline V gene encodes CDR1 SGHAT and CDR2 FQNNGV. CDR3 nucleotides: TGTGCCAGCAGCTTAGGGGACACCCGGTTTAATGAGCAGTTCTTC. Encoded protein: CASSLGDTRFNEQFF.

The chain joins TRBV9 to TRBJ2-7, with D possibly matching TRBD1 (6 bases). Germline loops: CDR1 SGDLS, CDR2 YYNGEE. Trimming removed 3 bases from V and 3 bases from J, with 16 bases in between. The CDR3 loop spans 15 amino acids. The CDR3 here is CASSALTGTNYEQYF. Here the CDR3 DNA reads TGTGCCAGCAGCGCATTAACCGGGACAAACTACGAGCAGTACTTC. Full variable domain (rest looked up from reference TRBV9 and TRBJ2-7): DSGVTQTPKHLITATGQRVTLRCSPRSGDLSVYWYQQSLDQGLQFLIQYYNGEERAKGNILERFSAQQFPDLHSELNLSSLELGDSALYFCASSALTGTNYEQYFGPGTRLTVT.

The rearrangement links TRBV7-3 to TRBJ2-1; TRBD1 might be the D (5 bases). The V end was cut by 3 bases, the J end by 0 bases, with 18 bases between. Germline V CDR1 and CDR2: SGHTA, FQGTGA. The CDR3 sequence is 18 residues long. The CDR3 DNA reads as TGTGCCAGCAGCTTGGGGTTCCGGAACAGGAGCTCCTACAATGAGCAGTTCTTC. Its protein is CASSLGFRNRSSYNEQFF.

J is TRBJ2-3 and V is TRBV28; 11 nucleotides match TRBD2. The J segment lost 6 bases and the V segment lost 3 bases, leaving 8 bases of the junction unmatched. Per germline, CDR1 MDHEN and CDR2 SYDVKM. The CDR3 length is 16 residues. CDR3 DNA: TGTGCCAGCAGTTTGTTAGTAGCGGGAGGGGGGGATACGCAGTATTTT. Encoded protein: CASSLLVAGGGDTQYF. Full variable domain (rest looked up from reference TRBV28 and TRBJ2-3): DVKVTQSSRYLVKRTGEKVFLECVQDMDHENMFWYRQDPGLGLRLIYFSYDVKMKEKGDIPEGYSVSREKKERFSLILESASTNQTSMYLCASSLLVAGGGDTQYFGPGTRLTVL.

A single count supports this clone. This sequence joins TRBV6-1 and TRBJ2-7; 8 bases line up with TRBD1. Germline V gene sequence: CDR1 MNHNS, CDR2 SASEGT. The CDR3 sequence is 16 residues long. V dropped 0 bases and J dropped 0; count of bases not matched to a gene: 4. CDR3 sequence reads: CASSEAARGLSYEQYF. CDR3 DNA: TGTGCCAGCAGTGAAGCAGCCAGGGGGCTCTCCTACGAGCAGTACTTC.

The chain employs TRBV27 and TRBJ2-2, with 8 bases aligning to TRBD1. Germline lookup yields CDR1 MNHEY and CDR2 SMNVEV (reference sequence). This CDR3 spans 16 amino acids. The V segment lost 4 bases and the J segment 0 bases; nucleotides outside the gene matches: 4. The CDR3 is CASSSRTGPNTGELFF. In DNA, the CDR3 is TGTGCCAGCAGTTCCCGGACAGGGCCGAACACCGGGGAGCTGTTTTTT.

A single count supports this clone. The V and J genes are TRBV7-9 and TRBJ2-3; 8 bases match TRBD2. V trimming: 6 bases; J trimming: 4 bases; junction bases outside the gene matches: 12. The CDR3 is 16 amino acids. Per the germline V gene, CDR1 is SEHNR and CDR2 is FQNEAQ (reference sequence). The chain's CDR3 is CASSRPGLEHPDTQYF. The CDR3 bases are TGTGCCAGCAGTCGGCCGGGACTAGAACACCCAGATACGCAGTATTTT. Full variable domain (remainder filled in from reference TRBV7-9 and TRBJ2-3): DTGVSQNPRHKITKRGQNVTFRCDPISEHNRLYWYRQTLGQGPEFLTYFQNEAQLEKSRLLSDRFSAERPKGSFSTLEIQRTEQGDSAMYLCASSRPGLEHPDTQYFGPGTRLTVL.